These 17 T cell receptor beta chains share one sample of origin, sequenced in a study of blood T cell repertoires in COVID-19. Using immunoSEQ multiplex PCR, the repertoire was profiled, and TCRdb retains in-frame clones only, with some absent. The sample consists of approximately 270,000 clones, around 86% of them appearing once. The sequenced sample was peripheral blood. These receptors all come from a middle-aged man with active or convalescent COVID-19.

This sequence joins TRBV19 and TRBJ2-2; 10 positions agree with TRBD1. CDR3 length: 17 amino acids. The trim removed 5 bases at V and 1 base at J, leaving 7 bases unmatched. Germline values: CDR1 LNHDA, CDR2 SQIVND (reference sequence). The CDR3 DNA reads TGTGCCAGTAGTTCGGGACAGGGGTTTGTGAACACCGGGGAGCTGTTTTTT. It is translated as CASSSGQGFVNTGELFF.

A few counts support this clone. The rearrangement joins TRBV6-5 to TRBJ1-5; D gene uncertain. Germline CDR1 and CDR2: MNHEY and SVGAGI. V lost 5 bases and J lost 7, with 18 bases in between. There are 15 residues in the CDR3. In DNA, the CDR3 is TGTGCCAGCAGTCTGGTAAGGAGGCCCGGGCAGCCCCAGCATTTT. Translating it yields CASSLVRRPGQPQHF.

The V and J genes are TRBV5-1 and TRBJ2-6; unclear D gene. The CDR3 totals 15 residues. V was shortened by 0 bases and J by 0 bases, with 4 bases between the two germline ends. Germline V gene lookup returns CDR1 SGHRS and CDR2 YFSETQ. CDR3 region: CASSLVLSGANVLTF. For the CDR3, the DNA is TGCGCCAGCAGCTTGGTTCTCTCTGGGGCCAACGTCCTGACTTTC.

V and J are TRBV6-5 and TRBJ2-2, with TRBD1 identical over 8 bases. Germline lookup yields CDR1 MNHEY and CDR2 SVGAGI. Trimming took 10 bases from V and 12 from J; bases not matched to a gene: 13. The CDR3 spans 13 residues. CDR3 sequence: CATRDRTFGKLFF. In DNA form, the CDR3 reads TGTGCCACCCGGGACAGGACTTTTGGGAAGCTGTTTTTT.

This chain connects TRBV24-1 to TRBJ1-2, with unresolved D. The CDR3 has 12 amino acids. The V end was cut by 9 bases, the J end by 7 bases, with 14 bases between. The germline V gene has CDR1 KGHDR and CDR2 SFDVKD. Here the CDR3 DNA reads TGTGCCACCCAAGAGGAGTCAGTTGGCTACACCTTC. Translated, it gives CATQEESVGYTF.

V is TRBV6-6 and J is TRBJ1-4, with TRBD1 matching over 9 bases. The V segment lost 4 bases and the J segment 6 bases; nucleotides outside the gene matches: 3. This CDR3 spans 14 amino acids. The germline V gene has CDR1 MNHNY and CDR2 SVGAGI (reference sequence). In nucleotides, the CDR3 is TGTGCCAGCAGTTGGACAGGGGTACATGAAAAACTGTTTTTT. Its protein is CASSWTGVHEKLFF.

The chain employs TRBV29-1 and TRBJ1-4; TRBD1 aligns across 9 bases. Germline assignment: CDR1 SQVTM and CDR2 ANQGSEA. V was pared by 8 bases and J by 3 bases, with 10 bases of the junction left unmatched. The CDR3 runs 15 residues. Here the CDR3 reads CSLVTGGESNEKLFF. The CDR3 bases are TGCAGCCTTGTCACAGGGGGCGAGTCTAATGAAAAACTGTTTTTT.

The gene calls are TRBV7-6 and TRBJ2-7; D is possibly TRBD2 (5 bases). V lost 1 base to trimming and J lost 0 bases, with 13 bases between them. The germline V gene encodes CDR1 SGHVS and CDR2 FNYEAQ. This CDR3 comprises 16 residues. CDR3 bases: TGTGCCAGCAGCTTAGGGGCGACGGGGAGCTCCTACGAGCAGTACTTC. Protein sequence: CASSLGATGSSYEQYF.

A single count supports this clone. The gene calls are TRBV4-2 and TRBJ1-5; 7 bases match TRBD1. CDR3 length: 17 amino acids. CDR1 LGHNA and CDR2 YNFKEQ come from the germline V gene. The J segment lost 2 bases and the V segment lost 2 bases, leaving 9 bases of the junction unmatched. CDR3 bases: TGTGCCAGCAGCCAATCCTCCACAGGGGCCGGCAATCAGCCCCAGCATTTT. Its translation: CASSQSSTGAGNQPQHF.

The V and J genes are TRBV7-3 and TRBJ2-5; a weak D match, TRBD2 (7 bases). The CDR3 is 21 amino acids. The V gene lost 2 bases and the J gene lost 1 base, with 29 bases spanning the gap. Germline V gene sequence: CDR1 SGHTA, CDR2 FQGTGA. The CDR3 sequence: CASSLRGARLDGTLTQETQYF. The CDR3 DNA is TGTGCCAGCAGCTTACGGGGGGCGCGGCTCGACGGGACACTAACCCAAGAGACCCAGTACTTC.

V usage is TRBV24-1 and J usage is TRBJ1-3; D unclear. The CDR3 loop spans 15 amino acids. V lost 3 bases, J lost 0 bases, and 8 bases lay in between. Germline CDR1 and CDR2: KGHDR and SFDVKD. The CDR3: CATSDTAGSGNTIYF. CDR3 nucleotide sequence: TGTGCCACCAGTGATACCGCCGGCTCTGGAAACACCATATATTTT.

The V call is TRBV19, the J call TRBJ2-1, with 11 nucleotides matching TRBD2. The V and J ends lost 3 bases and 7 bases, in that order; junction bases with no gene match: 11. This CDR3 spans 17 amino acids. Germline assignment: CDR1 LNHDA and CDR2 SQIVND (reference sequence). In DNA, the CDR3 is TGTGCCAGTAGTATGGTTCGAGGTACTAGCGGGAGAAATGAGCAGTTCTTC. Its protein product is CASSMVRGTSGRNEQFF.

The chain is built from TRBV6-5 and TRBJ2-1, with D perhaps TRBD2 (5 bases). Per germline, CDR1 MNHEY and CDR2 SVGAGI. This CDR3 comprises 14 residues. The germline V and J ends were trimmed by 10 bases and 5 bases, with 18 bases remaining between them. The CDR3 spells CATRESGNDNEQFF. Written as DNA, the CDR3 is TGTGCCACTAGAGAGAGCGGCAATGACAATGAGCAGTTCTTC.

In its sample, this clone was seen a few times. This CDR3 is CASSQVSDTQYF. The CDR3 DNA reads as TGTGCCAGCAGCCAAGTATCAGATACGCAGTATTTT. This chain uses TRBV14 with TRBJ2-3; D is ambiguous. V was cut by 1 base and J by 4 bases, with 3 bases left in between. CDR3 length equals 12 residues. Per germline, CDR1 SGHDN and CDR2 FVKESK.

The V and J genes are TRBV28 and TRBJ2-7; TRBD1 agrees at 10 bases. The CDR3 runs 14 residues. J lost 2 bases, V lost 7 bases, and 5 bases had no gene match. Germline V gives CDR1 MDHEN, CDR2 SYDVKM. The CDR3 sequence: CASTSGTGAYEQYF. The CDR3 bases are TGTGCCAGCACCTCCGGGACAGGGGCCTACGAGCAGTACTTC.

V and J are TRBV24-1 and TRBJ1-1; D possibly corresponds to TRBD1 (6 bases). The ends were cut back, 10 bases at V and 4 bases at J, with 15 bases in the middle. This CDR3 has 13 amino acids. CDR1 and CDR2 (germline): KGHDR, SFDVKD. The CDR3 nucleotides read TGTGCCACTTCAACCAGGGGCAGCACTGAAGCTTTCTTT. It is translated as CATSTRGSTEAFF.

The V gene is TRBV30, the J gene TRBJ2-5, with no clear D. This CDR3 has 12 amino acids. V lost 4 bases and J 6 bases, leaving 12 bases between the germline ends. Germline CDR1 is GTSNPN and CDR2 is SVGIG (reference sequence). The CDR3 sequence: CAWKNGFKTQYF. CDR3 nucleotides: TGTGCCTGGAAAAACGGGTTTAAGACCCAGTACTTC. The variable domain in full, with the rest retrieved from reference TRBV30 and TRBJ2-5, is SQTIHQWPATLVQPVGSPLSLECTVEGTSNPNLYWYRQAAGRGLQLLFYSVGIGQISSEVPQNLSASRPQDRQFILSSKKLLLSDSGFYLCAWKNGFKTQYFGPGTRLLVL.